The clone carrying this T cell receptor beta chain was detected many times. Its target is not known. The CDR3 totals 15 residues. V gave up 0 bases and J gave up 7 bases, with 12 bases separating them. CDR1 and CDR2 (germline): MNHEY, SVGEGT. This entry is derived from a study of T cell repertoires in cytomegalovirus infection. Findings and limits, study-wide: HLA-C-restricted, CMV-specific TCR beta clonotypes were dominant ex vivo. The cumulative frequency of public TCR beta families identified carriers of CMV plus the relevant HLA.

TCRdb processed the reads anew with MiXCR; each CDR3 protein has one entry. Of some 920,000 distinct CDR3 sequences listed, approximately 31% are singletons. The chain links TRBV6-2 or TRBV6-3 to TRBJ2-2; D remains ambiguous. The receptor's source is a human donor in good health (CMV status not recorded). Some clones in this sample may be carry-over from other donors' samples. The sample in question was cultured CD8+ T cells from PBMCs, obtained from culture after CMV antigen stimulation. This CDR3 is CASSYSLPDVGELFF. In nucleotides, the CDR3 is TGTGCCAGCAGTTACTCCCTACCAGACGTCGGGGAGCTGTTTTTT.